The rows below give T cell receptor beta chains drawn from one sample of a study of blood T cell repertoires in COVID-19. Here immunoSEQ multiplex PCR was the method, and the copy in TCRdb shows in-frame clones only, minus some. The sample includes approximately 190,000 clones, about 83% of them seen just once. Material for sequencing was peripheral blood. These TCRs come from a woman in her seventies with active or convalescent COVID-19. CDR3s include the opening cysteine and the closing phenylalanine or tryptophan. D genes are given only for firm matches. Size is omitted from some rows. Given values are once, few, many or a class for expanded clones.

.	TRBV25-1	TRBD1	TRBJ2-6	TGTGCGTCAGGGGGCTCTGGGGCCAACGTCCTGACTTTC	CASGGSGANVLTF
few	TRBV5-1	TRBD1	TRBJ1-1	TGCGCCAGCAGCGGACAGGCGAACACTGAAGCTTTCTTT	CASSGQANTEAFF
once	TRBV4-1	.	TRBJ1-1	TGCGCCAGCAGCCAAGATGTTATTAGGGCAGGGAGGGACACTGAAGCTTTCTTT	CASSQDVIRAGRDTEAFF
.	TRBV2	TRBD1	TRBJ1-2	TGTGCCAGCAGGGACACAGGGGGGGCCTATGGCTACACCTTC	CASRDTGGAYGYTF
.	TRBV28	TRBD1	TRBJ1-5	TGTGCCAGCAGTTTGGGGACAGGGCCGAGCAATCAGCCCCAGCATTTT	CASSLGTGPSNQPQHF
.	TRBV12-3/TRBV12-4	.	TRBJ2-2	TGTGCCAGCAGGCCGACTCAAACCGGGGAGCTGTTTTTT	CASRPTQTGELFF
.	TRBV6-5	.	TRBJ2-7	TGTGCCAGCATGCTAGCGCGGGTTTCCTACGAGCAGTACTTC	CASMLARVSYEQYF
.	TRBV28	TRBD2	TRBJ2-1	TGTGCCAGCAGGGCTAGCGGGCTTAACAATGAGCAGTTCTTC	CASRASGLNNEQFF
.	TRBV4-1	.	TRBJ2-3	TGCGCCTCTGGGACTTTCCAGGATACGCAGTATTTT	CASGTFQDTQYF
.	TRBV2	.	TRBJ2-7	TGTGCCAGCAGTGAAATGGCAGGTTCCTACGAGCAGTACTTC	CASSEMAGSYEQYF
once	TRBV18	TRBD1	TRBJ1-3	TGTGCCAGCTCACCCCAGACTGGACAGGGTGGTGGAAACACCATATATTTT	CASSPQTGQGGGNTIYF
.	TRBV6-5	TRBD1	TRBJ1-1	TGTGCCAGCAGACGAGACGGGACAGAAGAAGCTTTCTTT	CASRRDGTEEAFF
.	TRBV10-1	TRBD1	TRBJ1-4	TGCGCCAGCAGCGGGGACAGTTCAACTAATGAAAAACTGTTTTTT	CASSGDSSTNEKLFF
.	TRBV23-1	.	TRBJ2-5	TGCGCCAGCAGCCGGACAGTCCGGACAGAGACCCAGTACTTC	CASSRTVRTETQYF
.	TRBV27	.	TRBJ1-2	TGTGCCAGCAGTTCGGCTCCAGGGAATGGCTACACCTTC	CASSSAPGNGYTF
few	TRBV7-9	TRBD2	TRBJ2-1	TGTGCCAGCAGCCCGGGGGGGGGACTTTATAATTACAATGAGCAGTTCTTC	CASSPGGGLYNYNEQFF
.	TRBV2	.	TRBJ2-7	TGTGCCAGCATGGAGTTGGAACCCGAGCAGTACTTC	CASMELEPEQYF